The clone carrying this T cell receptor beta chain came up a few times. The ends were cut back, 0 bases at V and 2 bases at J, with 12 bases in the middle. The CDR3 runs to 15 residues. From germline, CDR1 is SGHRS and CDR2 YFSETQ. The sample originates from a study of T-cell memory formation after mild COVID-19. TCRdb reprocessed the 5' RACE reads via MiXCR and lists one record per CDR3 protein. The sample has around 200,000 distinct CDR3 sequences; around a fifth are singletons. The source material was PBMCs or a T cell subset sorted from them (not recorded which). The receptor was derived from an adult woman who had mild COVID-19 (a few samples of this study predate the infection). Cell type and time point are not known. This chain joins TRBV5-1 and TRBJ2-7, with D uncertain. The CDR3 protein is CASSLGSGLAYEQYF. As DNA, the CDR3 is TGCGCCAGCAGCTTGGGCTCGGGTTTGGCCTACGAGCAGTACTTC.